One sample yielded the 5 T cell receptor beta chains listed below, sequenced in a study of blood T cell repertoires in COVID-19. Assay: immunoSEQ multiplex PCR; the TCRdb copy retains only in-frame clones and omits some. The table shows some 76,000 clones, with less than 95% occurring only once. Specimen: peripheral blood. These receptors came from a woman aged 18-29 years with acute or convalescent COVID-19.

The chain employs TRBV11-2 and TRBJ2-3, with 9 positions matching TRBD2. After removal of 0 bases from V and 5 bases from J, the junction contained 3 bases not matched to a gene. The CDR3 runs to 15 residues. Germline CDR1 reads SGHAT; CDR2 reads FQNNGV. The CDR3 sequence: CASSLERGGLDTQYF. CDR3 DNA sequence: TGTGCCAGCAGCTTAGAGCGGGGGGGCCTAGATACGCAGTATTTT.

This chain uses TRBV24-1 with TRBJ2-1; 7 nucleotides line up with TRBD2. Germline CDR1 and CDR2: KGHDR and SFDVKD. The V and J ends lost 1 base and 5 bases, in that order; junction bases with no gene match: 4. This CDR3 contains 15 residues. The CDR3 region is CATSDFWDYDNEQFF. The CDR3 nucleotides are TGTGCCACCAGTGATTTCTGGGACTACGACAATGAGCAGTTCTTC.

V usage is TRBV28 and J usage is TRBJ2-1, with 8 bases aligning to TRBD1. Germline assignment: CDR1 MDHEN and CDR2 SYDVKM. The CDR3 sequence is 15 residues long. V trimming: 7 bases; J trimming: 2 bases; junction bases outside the gene matches: 7. The chain's CDR3 is CASTVRQGTYNEQFF. DNA for the CDR3: TGTGCCAGCACCGTCAGACAGGGGACCTACAATGAGCAGTTCTTC.

This chain joins TRBV19 and TRBJ2-7; D gene ambiguous. Germline CDR1 LNHDA, CDR2 SQIVND (reference sequence). CDR3 size: 13 residues. The V gene lost 0 bases and the J gene lost 1 base, with 4 bases spanning the gap. CDR3 residues: CASSIDLSYEQYF. The CDR3 DNA sequence: TGTGCCAGTAGTATAGATCTTTCCTACGAGCAGTACTTC.

This clone has more than one count but fewer than ten. The chain joins TRBV28 to TRBJ1-1; possibly TRBD1 for D (5 bases). The germline V gene has CDR1 MDHEN and CDR2 SYDVKM. Trimming removed 6 bases at V and 0 bases at J, with 8 bases between. This CDR3 spans 13 amino acids. The chain's CDR3 is CASRGQVNTEAFF. The CDR3 DNA sequence: TGTGCCAGCAGAGGACAAGTGAACACTGAAGCTTTCTTT.